These 13 T cell receptor beta chains came from one sample sequenced in a study of CD4 and CD8 cells across lung adenocarcinoma regions. TCRdb itself ran the PCR reads through MiXCR, one entry per CDR3 protein. This sample has around 12,000 distinct CDR3 sequences, with roughly 60% found just once. What was sequenced was CD8+ T cells from the margin of a lung tumor. These receptors all come from a female donor with lung adenocarcinoma. The CD4 and CD8 labels of this study may be unreliable.

The chain couples TRBV10-1 to TRBJ2-3; a weak D match, TRBD1 (6 bases). Germline values: CDR1 WNHNN, CDR2 SYGVQD (reference sequence). V was trimmed by 8 bases and J by 3 bases, leaving 15 bases between them. The CDR3 has 14 residues. This CDR3 is CASGPGTKTDTQYF. CDR3 DNA sequence: TGCGCCAGCGGCCCCGGGACAAAGACAGATACGCAGTATTTT.

CDR3 sequence: CGRGGRGTDTQYF. CDR3 bases: TGTGGGCGCGGGGGACGGGGGACAGATACCCAGTACTTC. This chain joins TRBV27 and TRBJ2-5, with D perhaps assigned TRBD1 or TRBD2 (7 bases each). The CDR3 spans 13 residues. Germline-derived CDR1 and CDR2 are MNHEY and SMNVEV (reference sequence).

In the case of this clonotype: A read error may produce the germline difference seen at one junction end. The rearrangement joins TRBV6-1 to TRBJ2-3; 7 bases fit TRBD1. CDR3 length: 15 residues. CDR1 and CDR2 from the germline V gene are MNHNS and SASEGT. The CDR3, as DNA: TGTGCCAGCAGGCCGGGTGTAGGGGGCAAAGATACGCAGTATTTC. Translated, it gives CASRPGVGGKDTQYF.

The rearrangement uses TRBV6-1 and TRBJ2-1, with TRBD2 as a possible D gene (5 bases). In germline, CDR1 is MNHNS, CDR2 SASEGT. V was trimmed by 10 bases and J by 9 bases, leaving 28 bases between them. The CDR3 sequence is 16 residues long. Here the CDR3 DNA reads TGTGCCACCGCGGTCCGATCACCCGGGGAACCTGGTGAGCAGTTCTTC. Protein: CATAVRSPGEPGEQFF.

This clonotype was detected many times. The rearrangement joins TRBV27 to TRBJ2-7, with D unclear. The germline V gene encodes CDR1 MNHEY and CDR2 SMNVEV (reference sequence). The CDR3 has 15 amino acids. Deletions cut 5 bases from V and 0 bases from J, with 14 bases between. For the CDR3, the DNA is TGTGCCAGCAGTCCCCACACCATTAACTCCTACGAGCAGTACTTC. Translating it yields CASSPHTINSYEQYF.

On this clonotype: A much larger clone lies one base from this, so it may be a read error. The gene calls are TRBV10-3 and TRBJ2-7; D unresolved. Germline assignment: CDR1 ENHRY and CDR2 SYGVKD. There are 13 residues in the CDR3. The CDR3 spells CATEAPNSYERYF. The CDR3 bases are TGTGCCACCGAGGCGCCGAACTCCTACGAGCGGTACTTC.

The CDR3 here is CASSLGLHDEQFF. The CDR3 DNA sequence: TGTGCCAGCAGTTTAGGCCTCCACGATGAGCAGTTCTTC. The rearrangement uses TRBV27 and TRBJ2-1; unclear D gene. V shed 2 bases and J shed 8 bases, with 10 bases lying between them. In germline, CDR1 is MNHEY, CDR2 SMNVEV (reference sequence). CDR3 length: 13 residues.

Relative to its sample, this clonotype is medium-sized. The rearrangement uses TRBV6-1 and TRBJ2-5, with TRBD1 as a possible D gene (5 bases). There are 13 residues in the CDR3. Germline V gene sequence: CDR1 MNHNS, CDR2 SASEGT. Trimming left V 6 bases short and J 4 bases short, with 12 bases between. The CDR3 region is CASRGVDAETQYF. DNA of the CDR3: TGTGCCAGCAGAGGGGTTGATGCAGAGACCCAGTACTTC.

The chain joins TRBV12-3 or TRBV12-4 to TRBJ2-1; no reliable D call. CDR3 size: 14 residues. Trimming took 3 bases from V and 9 from J, leaving 15 bases between them. The CDR3 reads CASSFGTYIIEQFF. The CDR3 DNA is TGTGCCAGCAGTTTCGGAACTTACATAATTGAGCAGTTCTTC.

This sequence joins TRBV30 and TRBJ2-5; 10 positions match TRBD1. The DNA end is a closer match to TRBJ2-7, so the J assignment may be wrong. Germline-derived CDR1 and CDR2 are GTSNPN and SVGIG (reference sequence). This CDR3 region has 14 residues. CDR3 nucleotide sequence: TGTGCCTGGAGGACAGGGACAGGGGTGGACGAGCAGTACTTC. Translation: CAWRTGTGVDEQYF.

The J gene is TRBJ2-5, the V gene TRBV6-1, with 10 bases that match TRBD2. TRBJ2-7 explains the end of the DNA better; the J call may be wrong. The CDR3 consists of 13 residues. From germline, CDR1 is MNHNS and CDR2 SASEGT. CDR3 loop: CASTKREGYEQYF. The CDR3 region has the DNA TGTGCCAGCACTAAGCGGGAGGGCTACGAGCAGTACTTC.

The chain uses TRBV11-2 and TRBJ2-7; D tentatively fits TRBD1 or TRBD2 (5 bases each). This CDR3 is 15 amino acids long. CDR1 is SGHAT and CDR2 is FQNNGV in the germline V gene. The V end was cut by 5 bases, the J end by 2 bases, with 16 bases between. In DNA form, the CDR3 reads TGTGCCAGCAGCCCTCGCTCGGGACCGGCCTACGAGCAGTACTTC. Its translation is CASSPRSGPAYEQYF.

This clonotype came up many times. V gene TRBV10-1 combines with J gene TRBJ2-5, with 7 bases fitting TRBD2. The J call may be in error: the DNA end matches TRBJ2-7 better. The CDR3 extends over 13 amino acids. The germline V gene has CDR1 WNHNN and CDR2 SYGVQD (reference sequence). CDR3: CASGRGLLLEQYF. CDR3 DNA: TGCGCCAGCGGGAGGGGCTTGCTACTCGAGCAGTACTTC.